This TCR beta chain was identified during a study of T-cell memory formation after mild COVID-19. Study-wide points: Clones that contracted clustered mainly in CM and EM if CD4+ and in EMRA if CD8+.

cDNA libraries for TCR alpha and TCR beta, carrying sample barcodes and UMIs, came from 5'RACE with constant-segment primers. Each CDR3 protein is one row after TCRdb ran MiXCR on the 5' RACE reads. The data show about 340,000 distinct CDR3 sequences, 13% to 15% seen once. The V end lost 2 bases, the J end lost 4 bases, and 14 bases lay between the germline ends. The CDR3 runs 15 residues. Germline V CDR1 and CDR2: SNHLY, FYNNEI. This clonotype has a handful of counts. The antigen remains undetermined. The rearrangement joins TRBV2 to TRBJ1-2, with D possibly TRBD1 on 6 matching bases. Sequenced material: PBMCs or a T cell subset sorted from them (not recorded which). This TCR was sampled from a man younger than 30 who had mild COVID-19 (a few samples of this study predate the infection). Cell type and time point are not known. CDR3 sequence: CASSEFKGHPYGYTF. CDR3 nucleotide sequence: TGTGCCAGCAGTGAATTTAAGGGACACCCCTATGGCTACACCTTC.